What follows are 29 T cell receptor beta chains derived from one specimen sequenced in a study of shared clonotypes between healthy human individuals. Sequencing was performed with immunoSEQ multiplex PCR; in TCRdb, only in-frame clones are kept and a portion is missing. Altogether about 2.5 million clones are present, less than 95% being singletons, with the ten largest covering 0.37%. Sequenced material: naive CD4+ T cells from PBMCs. Subset specified: CD45RA+ positively selected. The receptors shown here come from a man younger than 35 in good health. Some clones in this sample may be carry-over from other donors' samples.

The genes are TRBV5-4 and TRBJ2-7; 7 bases fit TRBD2. The CDR3 covers 15 residues. V shed 4 bases and J 3 bases; nucleotides not matched to a gene: 10. From germline, CDR1 is SGHNT and CDR2 YYREEE (reference sequence). The CDR3 DNA reads TGTGCCAGCAGCGTGGGAGGGCTAGCGGACTACGAGCAGTACTTC. It is translated as CASSVGGLADYEQYF.

Only one count was recorded for this clone. The rearrangement joins TRBV20-1 to TRBJ2-3; D is unclear. Germline V gives CDR1 DFQATT, CDR2 SNEGSKA (reference sequence). V shed 7 bases and J shed 4 bases, with 9 bases lying between them. This CDR3 has 11 amino acids. The CDR3 region is CSGWVADTQYF. DNA of the CDR3: TGCAGTGGTTGGGTGGCAGATACGCAGTATTTT.

The chain couples TRBV7-9 to TRBJ2-4, with a possible D match to TRBD2 (6 bases). Germline loops: CDR1 SEHNR, CDR2 FQNEAQ (reference sequence). V lost 5 bases and J lost 0, with 17 bases in between. This CDR3 has 17 residues. The DNA for the CDR3 is TGTGCCAGCAGCCCTCCTGGGGGGAAAGGAGCCAAAAACATTCAGTACTTC. It codes for CASSPPGGKGAKNIQYF.

The chain is built from TRBV5-5 and TRBJ1-4, with no clear D. The CDR3 is 14 amino acids. The germline V gene has CDR1 SGHKS and CDR2 YYEKEE (reference sequence). V dropped 2 bases and J dropped 2 bases, with 7 bases sitting between them. The CDR3 spells CASSLRETNEKLFF. The CDR3 region has the DNA TGTGCCAGCAGCTTACGAGAGACTAATGAAAAACTGTTTTTT.

In the case of this clone: The sample holds other DNA sequences that translate to the same CDR3. V usage is TRBV6-1 and J usage is TRBJ1-5; D not resolved. V gave up 1 base and J gave up 6 bases, with 4 bases separating them. This CDR3 contains 12 residues. Germline CDR1 MNHNS, CDR2 SASEGT. Written as DNA, the CDR3 is TGTGCCAGCAGTGAAGGATTTCAGCCCCAGCATTTT. Encoded protein: CASSEGFQPQHF.

This clone occurred once. This sequence joins TRBV28 and TRBJ2-7; TRBD2 matches at 10 bases. Trimming took 6 bases from V and 2 from J; bases not matched to a gene: 10. The CDR3 loop spans 16 amino acids. Germline V lookup: CDR1 MDHEN, CDR2 SYDVKM. As DNA, the CDR3 is TGTGCCAGCAGACGCGACATAGCGGGAGGCACCTACGAGCAGTACTTC. Its protein is CASRRDIAGGTYEQYF. Full variable domain (rest looked up from reference TRBV28 and TRBJ2-7): DVKVTQSSRYLVKRTGEKVFLECVQDMDHENMFWYRQDPGLGLRLIYFSYDVKMKEKGDIPEGYSVSREKKERFSLILESASTNQTSMYLCASRRDIAGGTYEQYFGPGTRLTVT.

This chain joins TRBV7-6 and TRBJ2-7; TRBD2 agrees at 7 bases. This CDR3 comprises 15 residues. With V trimmed by 2 bases and J by 1 base, 5 bases remained unmatched. The germline V gene encodes CDR1 SGHVS and CDR2 FNYEAQ. CDR3 in DNA: TGTGCCAGCAGCTTAAGGCCTAGCGGTTCCTACGAGCAGTACTTC. Translation gives CASSLRPSGSYEQYF.

This clone appeared once. The chain couples TRBV5-1 to TRBJ2-7; D unresolved. Germline V gene sequence: CDR1 SGHRS, CDR2 YFSETQ. The CDR3 consists of 14 residues. The V end was cut by 1 base, the J end by 3 bases, with 11 bases between. Here the CDR3 reads CASSLFLGNYEQYF. Here the CDR3 DNA reads TGCGCCAGCAGCTTGTTCCTGGGAAACTACGAGCAGTACTTC.

The CDR3 DNA is TGTGCCAGCAGCCCCGGACTAGCGGGAGCCTACGAGCAGTACTTC. Protein product: CASSPGLAGAYEQYF. The V and J genes are TRBV6-1 and TRBJ2-7; the match to TRBD2 covers 13 bases. V gave up 6 bases and J gave up 2 bases; unmatched junction bases: 4. CDR1 is MNHNS, CDR2 SASEGT, per germline. The CDR3 runs to 15 residues.

The CDR3 DNA sequence: TGCGCCAGCAGCCCTAGCGGGGTCACCGGGGAGCTGTTTTTT. It translates to CASSPSGVTGELFF. V is TRBV5-1 and J is TRBJ2-2; 9 nucleotides agree with TRBD2. The CDR3 is 14 amino acids. The germline V gene encodes CDR1 SGHRS and CDR2 YFSETQ. V dropped 4 bases and J dropped 4; count of bases not matched to a gene: 2.

In this sample, this clone turned up a few times. This chain links TRBV10-3 with TRBJ1-1; possibly TRBD1 for D (5 bases). CDR1 ENHRY and CDR2 SYGVKD come from the germline V gene. The CDR3 sequence is 14 residues long. V was cut by 5 bases and J by 0 bases, with 10 bases left in between. The CDR3 nucleotides read TGTGCCATCAGTACGGGACGGGTGAACACTGAAGCTTTCTTT. This codes for CAISTGRVNTEAFF.

This chain connects TRBV5-1 to TRBJ2-5, with D perhaps given as TRBD1 or TRBD2 (5 bases each). This CDR3 has 14 residues. Deletions cut 4 bases from V and 5 bases from J, with 15 bases between. Germline values: CDR1 SGHRS, CDR2 YFSETQ. This CDR3 reads CASSIEGPRETQYF. The CDR3 DNA reads as TGCGCCAGCAGCATTGAGGGGCCTCGGGAGACCCAGTACTTC.

The genes are TRBV30 and TRBJ2-5; weak D call: TRBD1 (6 bases). CDR1 is GTSNPN, CDR2 SVGIG, per germline (reference sequence). This CDR3 comprises 13 residues. The germline V and J ends were trimmed by 3 bases and 1 base, with 9 bases remaining between them. The CDR3 protein is CAWSGQFQETQYF. The DNA of the CDR3 is TGTGCCTGGAGCGGACAGTTCCAAGAGACCCAGTACTTC.

The V gene is TRBV7-2, the J gene TRBJ1-2; D is undetermined. V lost 5 bases, J lost 8 bases, and 12 bases lay in between. The CDR3 runs to 12 residues. Germline V gene lookup returns CDR1 SGHTA and CDR2 FQGNSA. CDR3 nucleotides: TGTGCCAGCAGCCCCGGACGGGAAGGCTACACCTTC. Its translation: CASSPGREGYTF.

This chain uses TRBV7-9 with TRBJ2-7; TRBD2 aligns across 8 bases. The germline CDR1 and CDR2 sequences are SEHNR and FQNEAQ (reference sequence). CDR3 length equals 14 residues. V lost 6 bases, J lost 5 bases, and 9 bases stayed unmatched. The CDR3 sequence is CASRAGERENEQYF. The CDR3 DNA sequence: TGTGCCAGCAGAGCGGGGGAACGGGAGAACGAGCAGTACTTC.

The genes are TRBV30 and TRBJ2-1; 13 nucleotides align to TRBD2. The CDR3 runs 16 residues. V lost 2 bases and J lost 9; bases outside the gene matches: 10. CDR1 GTSNPN and CDR2 SVGIG come from the germline V gene (reference sequence). The CDR3 protein is CAWSLIGLAGVLEQFF. CDR3 nucleotide sequence: TGTGCCTGGAGTCTAATCGGACTAGCGGGAGTCCTTGAGCAGTTCTTC.

V and J are TRBV29-1 and TRBJ2-3; 10 nucleotides line up with TRBD2. From germline, CDR1 is SQVTM and CDR2 ANQGSEA. The CDR3 spans 14 residues. V lost 7 bases to trimming and J lost 9 bases; unmatched junction nucleotides: 13. CDR3 DNA: TGCAGCGCCGGGCCTAGCGGGAGAGAAGGCACGCAGTATTTT. It encodes CSAGPSGREGTQYF.

This chain links TRBV2 with TRBJ1-1, with D uncertain. The CDR3 sequence is 13 residues long. Between the trimmed V and J ends, which lost 8 bases and 1 base, there was a span of 11 bases. In germline, CDR1 is SNHLY, CDR2 FYNNEI. CDR3 coding DNA: TGTGCCAGCGCCAGGACGGGGAACACTGAAGCTTTCTTT. It yields the protein CASARTGNTEAFF.

This chain uses TRBV4-2 with TRBJ2-7; 12 nucleotides match TRBD2. J was trimmed by 6 bases and V by 4 bases; bases with no gene match: 22. This CDR3 is 20 amino acids long. In germline, CDR1 is LGHNA, CDR2 YNFKEQ. The CDR3 reads CASSLYGGASGRAYRPEQYF. The CDR3 DNA reads TGTGCCAGCAGCCTTTACGGGGGAGCTAGCGGGAGGGCCTACCGTCCCGAGCAGTACTTC.

A single count supports this clone. The chain uses TRBV5-5 and TRBJ2-7; TRBD2 is a possible D gene (5 bases). The CDR3 totals 12 residues. The V gene lost 3 bases and the J gene lost 3 bases, with 7 bases spanning the gap. The germline V gene encodes CDR1 SGHKS and CDR2 YYEKEE (reference sequence). CDR3 bases: TGTGCCAGCAGCTCGGGGAGCTACGAGCAGTACTTC. Residues: CASSSGSYEQYF.

The chain employs TRBV2 and TRBJ2-5; D is possibly TRBD2 (6 bases). CDR1 is SNHLY, CDR2 FYNNEI, per germline. The ends were cut back, 7 bases at V and 4 bases at J, with 13 bases in the middle. The CDR3 consists of 13 residues. In DNA, the CDR3 is TGTGCCAGCATTCGGGAGACCCCAGAGACCCAGTACTTC. It yields the protein CASIRETPETQYF.

The rearrangement uses TRBV5-5 and TRBJ2-1, with D perhaps matching TRBD1 or TRBD2 (5 bases each). The CDR3 is made up of 17 amino acids. Germline V gene lookup returns CDR1 SGHKS and CDR2 YYEKEE (reference sequence). Trimming shortened V by 0 bases and J by 5 bases, and 18 bases separated the two germline ends. The CDR3 nucleotides read TGTGCCAGCAGCTTGGGTGGGGTGGGGACGGATGACAATGAGCAGTTCTTC. It is translated as CASSLGGVGTDDNEQFF.

This rearrangement joins TRBV2 to TRBJ2-1, with TRBD2 matching over 14 bases. Germline CDR1 SNHLY, CDR2 FYNNEI. J was trimmed by 7 bases and V by 5 bases; bases with no gene match: 10. The CDR3 covers 17 residues. CDR3 amino acids: CASSRTTSGRAGNEQFF. CDR3 nucleotides: TGTGCCAGCAGTCGGACGACTAGCGGGAGGGCGGGTAATGAGCAGTTCTTC.

The chain couples TRBV6-5 to TRBJ1-2, with TRBD1 matching over 8 bases. Germline values: CDR1 MNHEY, CDR2 SVGAGI. The ends lost 5 bases at V and 0 bases at J; junction bases unmatched: 5. CDR3 size: 15 residues. The CDR3 spells CASSLTGGTNYGYTF. The CDR3 coding sequence is TGTGCCAGCAGTCTTACAGGGGGGACTAACTATGGCTACACCTTC.

This chain connects TRBV4-1 to TRBJ2-5, with a tentative D call TRBD1 (6 bases). Germline V gene lookup returns CDR1 MGHRA and CDR2 YSYEKL. This CDR3 has 13 amino acids. Trimming stripped 2 bases from V and 5 bases from J, with 9 bases between. CDR3 sequence (DNA): TGCGCCAGCAGCCAACAGGGGTCCGAGACCCAGTACTTC. Translating it yields CASSQQGSETQYF.

The genes are TRBV4-1 and TRBJ2-3, with 11 bases that match TRBD2. This CDR3 is built from 17 residues. V was clipped by 1 base and J by 4 bases; unmatched bases: 7. Germline V CDR1 and CDR2: MGHRA, YSYEKL. For the CDR3, the DNA is TGCGCCAGCAGCCAAGGGATAGCGGGAGGGCCCGCAGATACGCAGTATTTT. This gives the protein CASSQGIAGGPADTQYF.

This rearrangement joins TRBV28 to TRBJ1-4; D gene ambiguous. This CDR3 contains 15 residues. V lost 6 bases and J lost 10, with 21 bases in between. Germline V gives CDR1 MDHEN, CDR2 SYDVKM. The CDR3 DNA follows: TGTGCCAGCAGAGCCCAAGGCACTTCAGTTGGAAAACTGTTTTTT. Translation gives CASRAQGTSVGKLFF.

This sequence joins TRBV30 and TRBJ2-3; 8 positions match TRBD2. After removal of 1 base from V and 0 bases from J, the junction contained 3 bases not matched to a gene. The CDR3 contains 15 residues. Germline assignment: CDR1 GTSNPN and CDR2 SVGIG (reference sequence). The CDR3: CAWSGLATSTDTQYF. Written as DNA, the CDR3 is TGTGCCTGGAGTGGACTAGCGACTAGCACAGATACGCAGTATTTT.

The V and J genes are TRBV5-4 and TRBJ1-4; D is ambiguous. V was cut by 4 bases and J by 5 bases, with 12 bases left in between. Germline lookup yields CDR1 SGHNT and CDR2 YYREEE (reference sequence). The CDR3 sequence is 14 residues long. CDR3 sequence reads: CASSRGIPNEKLFF. CDR3 nucleotides: TGTGCCAGCAGCCGAGGGATCCCAAATGAAAAACTGTTTTTT.